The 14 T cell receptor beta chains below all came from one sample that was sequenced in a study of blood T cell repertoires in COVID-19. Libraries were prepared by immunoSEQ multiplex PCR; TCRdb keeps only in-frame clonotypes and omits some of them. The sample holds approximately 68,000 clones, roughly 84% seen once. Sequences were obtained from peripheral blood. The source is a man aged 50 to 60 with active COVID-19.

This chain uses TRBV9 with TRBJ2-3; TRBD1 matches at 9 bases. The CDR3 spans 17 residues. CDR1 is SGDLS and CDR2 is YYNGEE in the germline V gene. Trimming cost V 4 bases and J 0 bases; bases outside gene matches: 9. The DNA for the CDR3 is TGTGCCAGCAGCCTAAGAACAGGGGGCTCGAGCACAGATACGCAGTATTTT. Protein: CASSLRTGGSSTDTQYF.

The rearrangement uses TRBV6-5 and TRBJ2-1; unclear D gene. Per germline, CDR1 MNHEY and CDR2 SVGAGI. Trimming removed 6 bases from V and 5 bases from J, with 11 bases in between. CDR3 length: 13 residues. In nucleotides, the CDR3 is TGTGCCAGCAGCGTTACACCGAACAATGAGCAGTTCTTC. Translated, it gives CASSVTPNNEQFF.

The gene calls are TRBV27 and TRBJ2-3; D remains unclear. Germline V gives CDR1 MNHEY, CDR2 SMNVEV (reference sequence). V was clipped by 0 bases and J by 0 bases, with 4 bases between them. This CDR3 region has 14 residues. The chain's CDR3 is CASSLSVSTDTQYF. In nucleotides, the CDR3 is TGTGCCAGCAGTTTATCCGTTAGCACAGATACGCAGTATTTT.

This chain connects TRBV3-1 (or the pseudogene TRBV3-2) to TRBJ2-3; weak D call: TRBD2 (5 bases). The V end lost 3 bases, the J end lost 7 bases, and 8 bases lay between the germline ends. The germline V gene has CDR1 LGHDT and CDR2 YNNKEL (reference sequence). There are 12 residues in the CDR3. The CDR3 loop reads CASSQADYTQYF. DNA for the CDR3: TGTGCCAGCAGCCAGGCGGACTATACGCAGTATTTT.

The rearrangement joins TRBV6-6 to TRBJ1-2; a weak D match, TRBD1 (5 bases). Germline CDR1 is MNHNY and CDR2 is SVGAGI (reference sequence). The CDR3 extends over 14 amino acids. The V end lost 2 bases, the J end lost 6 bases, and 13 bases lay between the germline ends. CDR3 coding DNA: TGTGCCAGCAGTTACCCGGGGGTATCGCATGGCTACACCTTC. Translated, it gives CASSYPGVSHGYTF.

CDR3 sequence: CASSFTGEVTDTQYF. CDR3 nucleotide sequence: TGTGCCAGCAGCTTTACAGGGGAGGTCACAGATACGCAGTATTTT. This chain links TRBV7-3 with TRBJ2-3; a weak D match, TRBD1 (7 bases). The V end was cut by 3 bases, the J end by 2 bases, with 12 bases between. Germline loops: CDR1 SGHTA, CDR2 FQGTGA. The CDR3 consists of 15 residues.

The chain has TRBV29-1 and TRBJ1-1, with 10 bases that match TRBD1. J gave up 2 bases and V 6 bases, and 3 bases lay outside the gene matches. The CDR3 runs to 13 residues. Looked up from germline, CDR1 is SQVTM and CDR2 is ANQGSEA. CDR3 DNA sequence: TGCAGCGTCCGGACAGGGGGAAACACTGAAGCTTTCTTT. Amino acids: CSVRTGGNTEAFF.

CDR3 in amino acids: CASSLETGRSSYNSPLHF. CDR3 nucleotides: TGCGCCAGCAGCTTGGAGACAGGCAGGAGCTCCTATAATTCACCCCTCCACTTT. The rearrangement links TRBV5-1 to TRBJ1-6; tentatively, D is TRBD1 (6 bases). The CDR3 is made up of 18 amino acids. Germline V CDR1 and CDR2: SGHRS, YFSETQ. Deletions cut 0 bases from V and 0 bases from J, with 13 bases between.

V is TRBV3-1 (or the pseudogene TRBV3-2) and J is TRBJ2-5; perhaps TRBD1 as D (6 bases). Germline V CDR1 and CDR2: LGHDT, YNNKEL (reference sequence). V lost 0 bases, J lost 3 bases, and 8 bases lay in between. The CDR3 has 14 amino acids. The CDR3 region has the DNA TGTGCCAGCAGCCAAGAGCACAGGGAAGAGACCCAGTACTTC. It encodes CASSQEHREETQYF.

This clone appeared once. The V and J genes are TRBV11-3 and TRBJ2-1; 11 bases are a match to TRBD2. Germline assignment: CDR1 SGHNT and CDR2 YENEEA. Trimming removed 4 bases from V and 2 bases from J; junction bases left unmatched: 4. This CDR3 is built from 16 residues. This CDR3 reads CASSYGLAGTYNEQFF. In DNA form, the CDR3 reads TGTGCCAGCAGCTACGGACTAGCGGGTACCTACAATGAGCAGTTCTTC.

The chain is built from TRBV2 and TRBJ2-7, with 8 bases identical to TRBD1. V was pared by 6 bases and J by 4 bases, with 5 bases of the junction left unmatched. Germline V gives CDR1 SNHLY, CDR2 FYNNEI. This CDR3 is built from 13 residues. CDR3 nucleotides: TGTGCCAGCAGGGGGACAGGAGTTTACGAGCAGTACTTC. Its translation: CASRGTGVYEQYF.

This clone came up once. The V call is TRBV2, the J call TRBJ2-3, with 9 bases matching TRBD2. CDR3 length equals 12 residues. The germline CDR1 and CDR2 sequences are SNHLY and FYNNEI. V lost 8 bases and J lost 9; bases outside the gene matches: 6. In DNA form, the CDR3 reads TGTGCCAGCCATATAGCGGGAGAGACGCAGTATTTT. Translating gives CASHIAGETQYF.

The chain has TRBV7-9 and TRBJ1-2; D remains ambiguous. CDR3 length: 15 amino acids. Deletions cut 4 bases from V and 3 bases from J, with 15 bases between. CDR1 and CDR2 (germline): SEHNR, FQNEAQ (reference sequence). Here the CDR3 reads CASSSNLDYYYGYTF. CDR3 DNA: TGTGCCAGCAGCTCCAACTTAGACTATTACTATGGCTACACCTTC.

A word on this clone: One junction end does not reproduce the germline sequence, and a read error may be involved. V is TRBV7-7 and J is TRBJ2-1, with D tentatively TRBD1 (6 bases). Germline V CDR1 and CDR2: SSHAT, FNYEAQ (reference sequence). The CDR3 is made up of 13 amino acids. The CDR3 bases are TGTGCTAGCAGCTTAGACAGGTACAATGAGCAGTTCTTC. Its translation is CASSLDRYNEQFF.